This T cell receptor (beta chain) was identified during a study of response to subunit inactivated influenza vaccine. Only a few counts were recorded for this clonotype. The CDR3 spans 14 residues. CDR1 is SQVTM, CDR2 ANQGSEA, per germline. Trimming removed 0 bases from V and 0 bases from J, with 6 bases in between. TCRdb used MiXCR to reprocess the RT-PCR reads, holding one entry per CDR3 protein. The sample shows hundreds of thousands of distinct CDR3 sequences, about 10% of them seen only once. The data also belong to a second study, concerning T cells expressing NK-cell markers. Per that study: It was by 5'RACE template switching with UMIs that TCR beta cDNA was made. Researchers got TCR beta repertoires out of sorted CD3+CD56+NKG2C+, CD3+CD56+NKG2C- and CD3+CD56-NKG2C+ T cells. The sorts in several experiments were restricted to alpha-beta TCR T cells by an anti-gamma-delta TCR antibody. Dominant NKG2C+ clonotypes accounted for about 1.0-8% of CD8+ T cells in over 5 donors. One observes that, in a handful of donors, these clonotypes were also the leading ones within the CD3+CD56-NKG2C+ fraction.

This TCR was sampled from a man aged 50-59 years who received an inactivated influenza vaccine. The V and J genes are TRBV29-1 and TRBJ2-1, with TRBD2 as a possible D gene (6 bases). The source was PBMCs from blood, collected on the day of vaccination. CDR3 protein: CSVEDGSSYNEQFF. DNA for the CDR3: TGCAGCGTTGAAGACGGGAGCTCCTACAATGAGCAGTTCTTC.